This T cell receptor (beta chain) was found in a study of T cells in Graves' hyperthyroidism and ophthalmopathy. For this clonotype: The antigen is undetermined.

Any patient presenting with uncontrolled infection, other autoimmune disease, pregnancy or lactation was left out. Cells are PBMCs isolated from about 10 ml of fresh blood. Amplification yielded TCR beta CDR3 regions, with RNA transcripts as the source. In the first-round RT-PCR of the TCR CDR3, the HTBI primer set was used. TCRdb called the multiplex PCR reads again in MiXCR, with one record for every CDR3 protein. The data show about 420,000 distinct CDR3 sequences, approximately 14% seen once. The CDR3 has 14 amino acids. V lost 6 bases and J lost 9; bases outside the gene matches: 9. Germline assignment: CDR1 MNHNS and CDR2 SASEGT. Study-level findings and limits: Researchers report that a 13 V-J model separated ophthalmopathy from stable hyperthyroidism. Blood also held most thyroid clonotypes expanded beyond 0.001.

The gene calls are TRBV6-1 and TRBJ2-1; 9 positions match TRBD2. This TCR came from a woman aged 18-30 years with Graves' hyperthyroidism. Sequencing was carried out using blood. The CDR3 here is CASRLAGARSEQFF. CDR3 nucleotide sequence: TGTGCCAGCAGATTAGCGGGGGCACGCAGTGAGCAGTTCTTC.